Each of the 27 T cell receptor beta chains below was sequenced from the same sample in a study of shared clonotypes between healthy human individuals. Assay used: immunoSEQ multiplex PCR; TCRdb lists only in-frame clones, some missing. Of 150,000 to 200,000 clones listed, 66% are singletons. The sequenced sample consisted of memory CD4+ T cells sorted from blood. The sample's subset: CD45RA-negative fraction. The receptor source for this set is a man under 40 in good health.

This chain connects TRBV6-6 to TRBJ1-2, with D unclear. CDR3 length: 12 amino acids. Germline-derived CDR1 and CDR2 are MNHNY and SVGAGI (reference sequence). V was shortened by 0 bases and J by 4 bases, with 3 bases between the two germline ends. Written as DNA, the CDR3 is TGTGCCAGCAGTTACTCTCCCTATGGCTACACCTTC. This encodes CASSYSPYGYTF.

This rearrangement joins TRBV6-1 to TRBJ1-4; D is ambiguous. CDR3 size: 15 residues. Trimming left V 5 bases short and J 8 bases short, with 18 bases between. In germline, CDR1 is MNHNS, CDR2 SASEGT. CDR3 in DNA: TGTGCCAGCAGTACCGGAGGGTGGGAGGAGGAAAAACTGTTTTTT. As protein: CASSTGGWEEEKLFF.

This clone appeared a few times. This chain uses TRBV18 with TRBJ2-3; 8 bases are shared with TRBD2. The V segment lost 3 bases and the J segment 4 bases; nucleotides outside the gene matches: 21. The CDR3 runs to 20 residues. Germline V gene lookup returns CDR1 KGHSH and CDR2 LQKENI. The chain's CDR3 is CASSPLLRARTSPSPDTQYF. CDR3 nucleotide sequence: TGTGCCAGCTCACCGCTACTGAGGGCTCGGACTAGCCCCTCGCCAGATACGCAGTATTTT.

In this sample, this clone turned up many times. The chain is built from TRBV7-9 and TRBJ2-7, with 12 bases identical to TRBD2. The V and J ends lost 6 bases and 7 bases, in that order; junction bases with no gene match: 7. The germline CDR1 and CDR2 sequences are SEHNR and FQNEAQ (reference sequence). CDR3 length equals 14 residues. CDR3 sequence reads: CASSSGTSGWEQYF. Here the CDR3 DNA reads TGTGCCAGCAGTTCCGGGACTAGCGGGTGGGAGCAGTACTTC.

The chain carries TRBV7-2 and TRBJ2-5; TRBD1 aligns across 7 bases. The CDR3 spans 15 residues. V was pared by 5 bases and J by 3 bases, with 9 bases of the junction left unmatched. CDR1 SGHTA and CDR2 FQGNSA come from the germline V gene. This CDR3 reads CASSNADRVEETQYF. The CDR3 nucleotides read TGTGCCAGCAGCAACGCCGACAGGGTTGAAGAGACCCAGTACTTC. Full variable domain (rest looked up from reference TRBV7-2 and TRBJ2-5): GAGVSQSPSNKVTEKGKDVELRCDPISGHTALYWYRQSLGQGLEFLIYFQGNSAPDKSGLPSDRFSAERTGGSVSTLTIQRTQQEDSAVYLCASSNADRVEETQYFGPGTRLLVL.

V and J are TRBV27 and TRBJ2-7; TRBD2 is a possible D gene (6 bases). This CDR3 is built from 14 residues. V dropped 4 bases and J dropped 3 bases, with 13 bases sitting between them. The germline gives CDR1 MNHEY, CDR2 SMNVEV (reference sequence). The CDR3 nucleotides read TGTGCCAGCAGTTCCTCGGGGGTTCTCTACGAGCAGTACTTC. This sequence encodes CASSSSGVLYEQYF.

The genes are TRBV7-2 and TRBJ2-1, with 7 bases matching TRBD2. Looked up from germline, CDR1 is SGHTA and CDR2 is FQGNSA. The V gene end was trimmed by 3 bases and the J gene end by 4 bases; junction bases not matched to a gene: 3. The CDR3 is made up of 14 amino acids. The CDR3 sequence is CASSFEGGYNEQFF. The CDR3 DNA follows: TGTGCCAGCAGCTTTGAGGGAGGGTACAATGAGCAGTTCTTC.

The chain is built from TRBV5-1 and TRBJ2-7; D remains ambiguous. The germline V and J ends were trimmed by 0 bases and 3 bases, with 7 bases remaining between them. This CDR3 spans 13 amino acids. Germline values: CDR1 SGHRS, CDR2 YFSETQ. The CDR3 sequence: CASSLVEGYEQYF. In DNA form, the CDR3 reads TGCGCCAGCAGCTTGGTGGAAGGCTACGAGCAGTACTTC.

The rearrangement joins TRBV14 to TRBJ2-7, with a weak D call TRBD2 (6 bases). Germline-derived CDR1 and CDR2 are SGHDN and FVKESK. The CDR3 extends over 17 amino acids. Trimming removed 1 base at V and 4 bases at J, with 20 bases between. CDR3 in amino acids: CASSQGWKAGRMYEQYF. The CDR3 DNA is TGTGCCAGCAGCCAAGGGTGGAAGGCGGGAAGGATGTACGAGCAGTACTTC.

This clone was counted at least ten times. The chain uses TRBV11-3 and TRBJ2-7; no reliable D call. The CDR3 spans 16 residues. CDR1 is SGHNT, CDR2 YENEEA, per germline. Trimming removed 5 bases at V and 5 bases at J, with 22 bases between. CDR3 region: CASSPRSRSQWNEQYF. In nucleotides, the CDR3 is TGTGCCAGCAGCCCTCGGAGCCGTTCCCAATGGAACGAGCAGTACTTC.

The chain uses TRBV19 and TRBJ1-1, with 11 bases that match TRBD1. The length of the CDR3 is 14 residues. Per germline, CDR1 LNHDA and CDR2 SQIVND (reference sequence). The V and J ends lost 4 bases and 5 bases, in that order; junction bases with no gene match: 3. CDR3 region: CASSSGTGGTEAFF. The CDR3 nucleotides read TGTGCCAGTAGTAGCGGGACAGGGGGGACTGAAGCTTTCTTT.

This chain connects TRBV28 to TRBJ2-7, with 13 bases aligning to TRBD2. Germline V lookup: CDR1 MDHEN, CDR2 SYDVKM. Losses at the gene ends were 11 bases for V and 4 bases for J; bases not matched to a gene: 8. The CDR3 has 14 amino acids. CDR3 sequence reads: CASLAGGQWYEQYF. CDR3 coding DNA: TGTGCCTCACTAGCGGGAGGGCAATGGTACGAGCAGTACTTC.

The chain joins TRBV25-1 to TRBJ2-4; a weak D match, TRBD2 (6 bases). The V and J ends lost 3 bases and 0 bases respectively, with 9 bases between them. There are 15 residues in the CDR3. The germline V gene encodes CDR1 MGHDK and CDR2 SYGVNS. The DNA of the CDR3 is TGTGCCAGCAGTGAGGGGGGACTAGCCAAAAACATTCAGTACTTC. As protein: CASSEGGLAKNIQYF. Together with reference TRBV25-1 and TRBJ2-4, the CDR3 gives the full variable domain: EADIYQTPRYLVIGTGKKITLECSQTMGHDKMYWYQQDPGMELHLIHYSYGVNSTEKGDLSSESTVSRIRTEHFPLTLESARPSHTSQYLCASSEGGLAKNIQYFGAGTRLSVL.

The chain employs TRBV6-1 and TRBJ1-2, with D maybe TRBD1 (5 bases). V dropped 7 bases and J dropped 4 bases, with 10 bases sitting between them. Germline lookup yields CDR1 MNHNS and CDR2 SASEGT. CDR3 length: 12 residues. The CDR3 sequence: CASMGPLYGYTF. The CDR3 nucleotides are TGTGCCAGCATGGGGCCCCTCTATGGCTACACCTTC.

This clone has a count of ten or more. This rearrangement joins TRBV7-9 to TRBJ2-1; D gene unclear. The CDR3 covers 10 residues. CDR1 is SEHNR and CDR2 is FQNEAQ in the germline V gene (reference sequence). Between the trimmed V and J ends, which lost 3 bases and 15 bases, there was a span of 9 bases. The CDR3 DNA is TGTGCCAGCAGCTTTTTACTGGGGTTCTTC. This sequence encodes CASSFLLGFF.

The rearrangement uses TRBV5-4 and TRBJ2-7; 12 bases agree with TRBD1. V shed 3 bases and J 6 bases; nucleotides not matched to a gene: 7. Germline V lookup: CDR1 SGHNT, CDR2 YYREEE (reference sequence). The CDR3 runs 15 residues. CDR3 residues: CASSWPGQGATEQYF. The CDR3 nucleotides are TGTGCCAGCAGCTGGCCGGGACAGGGGGCGACCGAGCAGTACTTC.

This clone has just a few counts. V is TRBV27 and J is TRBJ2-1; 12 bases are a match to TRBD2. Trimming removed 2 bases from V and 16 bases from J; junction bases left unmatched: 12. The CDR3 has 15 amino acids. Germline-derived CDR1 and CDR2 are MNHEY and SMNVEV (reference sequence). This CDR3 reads CASSLVASGRAEAFF. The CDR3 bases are TGTGCCAGCAGTTTAGTTGCTAGCGGGAGGGCCGAGGCTTTCTTC.

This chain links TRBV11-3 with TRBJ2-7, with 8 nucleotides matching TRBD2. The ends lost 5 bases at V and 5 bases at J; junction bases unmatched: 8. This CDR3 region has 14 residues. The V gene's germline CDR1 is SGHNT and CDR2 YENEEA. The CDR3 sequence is CASSTGTSRHEQYF. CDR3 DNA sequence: TGTGCCAGCAGCACTGGGACTAGTCGACACGAGCAGTACTTC.

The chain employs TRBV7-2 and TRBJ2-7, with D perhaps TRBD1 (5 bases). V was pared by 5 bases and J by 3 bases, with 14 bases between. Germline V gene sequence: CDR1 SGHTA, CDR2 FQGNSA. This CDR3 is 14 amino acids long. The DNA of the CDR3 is TGTGCCAGCAGCCAAGGGGTTATCGGCTACGAGCAGTACTTC. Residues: CASSQGVIGYEQYF.

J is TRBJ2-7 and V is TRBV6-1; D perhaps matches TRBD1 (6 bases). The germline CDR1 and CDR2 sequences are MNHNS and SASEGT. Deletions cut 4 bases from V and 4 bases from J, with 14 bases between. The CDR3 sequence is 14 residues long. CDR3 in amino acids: CASSAQQGRYEQYF. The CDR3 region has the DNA TGTGCCAGCAGTGCCCAACAGGGAAGATACGAGCAGTACTTC.

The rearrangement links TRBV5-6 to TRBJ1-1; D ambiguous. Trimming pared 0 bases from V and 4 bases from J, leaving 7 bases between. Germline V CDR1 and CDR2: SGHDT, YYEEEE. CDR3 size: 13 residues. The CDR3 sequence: CASSLAEPTEAFF. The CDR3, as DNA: TGTGCCAGCAGCTTGGCCGAGCCCACTGAAGCTTTCTTT.

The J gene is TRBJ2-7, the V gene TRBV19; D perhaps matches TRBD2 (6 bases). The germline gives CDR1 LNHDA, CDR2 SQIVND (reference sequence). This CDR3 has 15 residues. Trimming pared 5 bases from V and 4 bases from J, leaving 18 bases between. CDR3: CASSLTGGAVYEQYF. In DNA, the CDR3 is TGTGCCAGTAGTCTAACCGGCGGGGCAGTTTACGAGCAGTACTTC. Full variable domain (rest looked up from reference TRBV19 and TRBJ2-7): DGGITQSPKYLFRKEGQNVTLSCEQNLNHDAMYWYRQDPGQGLRLIYYSQIVNDFQKGDIAEGYSVSREKKESFPLTVTSAQKNPTAFYLCASSLTGGAVYEQYFGPGTRLTVT.

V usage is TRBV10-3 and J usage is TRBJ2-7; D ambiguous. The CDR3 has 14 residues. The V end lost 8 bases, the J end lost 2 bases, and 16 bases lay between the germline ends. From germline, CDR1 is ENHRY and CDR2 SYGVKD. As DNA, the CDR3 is TGTGCCATCCGTAAGACGGGTTCCCCCTACGAGCAGTACTTC. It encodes CAIRKTGSPYEQYF.

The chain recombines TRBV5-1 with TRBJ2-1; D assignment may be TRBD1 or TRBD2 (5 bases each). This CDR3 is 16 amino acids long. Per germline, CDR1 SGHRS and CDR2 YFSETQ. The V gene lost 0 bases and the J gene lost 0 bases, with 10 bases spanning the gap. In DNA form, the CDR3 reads TGCGCCAGCAGCTTGGCGGGGCTTAGCTCCTACAATGAGCAGTTCTTC. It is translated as CASSLAGLSSYNEQFF.

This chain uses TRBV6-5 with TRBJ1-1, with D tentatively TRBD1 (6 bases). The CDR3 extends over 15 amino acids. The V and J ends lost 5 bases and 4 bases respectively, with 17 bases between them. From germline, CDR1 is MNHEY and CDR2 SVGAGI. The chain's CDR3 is CASSAPDSLTTEAFF. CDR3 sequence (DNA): TGTGCCAGCAGTGCACCGGACAGCCTCACCACTGAAGCTTTCTTT.

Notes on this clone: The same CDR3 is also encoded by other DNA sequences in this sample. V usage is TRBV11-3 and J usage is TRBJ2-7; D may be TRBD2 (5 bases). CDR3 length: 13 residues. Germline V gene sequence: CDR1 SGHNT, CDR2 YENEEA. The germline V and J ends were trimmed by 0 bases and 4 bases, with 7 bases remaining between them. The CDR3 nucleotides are TGTGCCAGCAGCTTAGAAGCGGAATACGAGCAGTACTTC. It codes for CASSLEAEYEQYF.

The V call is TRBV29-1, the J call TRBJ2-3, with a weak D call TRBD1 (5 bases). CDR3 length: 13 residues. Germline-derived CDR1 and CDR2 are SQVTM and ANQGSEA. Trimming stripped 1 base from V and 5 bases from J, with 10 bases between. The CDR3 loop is CSVEVTRGDTQYF. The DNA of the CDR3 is TGCAGCGTTGAAGTCACAAGGGGAGATACGCAGTATTTT.